The rows below give T cell receptor beta chains drawn from one sample of a study of blood T cell repertoires in COVID-19. Here immunoSEQ multiplex PCR was the method, and the copy in TCRdb shows in-frame clones only, minus some. This repertoire shows some 140,000 clones, approximately 77% found once; its top ten account for over 15%. The sample comprised peripheral blood. The receptors were gathered from a man at least 80 years old with acute or convalescent COVID-19. Each CDR3 is given without its conserved first and last residue.

v_gene: TRBV19; CDR3aa: ASSMAEGFNQPQH
v_gene: TRBV11-2; CDR3aa: ASSAAGNRIGELF
v_gene: TRBV19; CDR3aa: ASKTTGQTDTQY
v_gene: TRBV11-2; CDR3aa: ASSLGAEASTNEKLF
v_gene: TRBV30; CDR3aa: AWSESGGSADTQY
v_gene: TRBV3-1/TRBV3-2; CDR3aa: ASSPFGLALDEQY
v_gene: TRBV7-3; CDR3aa: ASSPGASGNTIY
v_gene: TRBV27; CDR3aa: ASSSLGKGYNEQF
v_gene: TRBV19; CDR3aa: ASSEDRATGELF
v_gene: TRBV29-1; CDR3aa: SVFRGGTDTQY
v_gene: TRBV6-1; CDR3aa: ASSEAGTGGLQHQY
v_gene: TRBV5-1; CDR3aa: ASSLAGGEAAF
v_gene: TRBV5-1; CDR3aa: ASSLDRATGELF
v_gene: TRBV10-3; CDR3aa: AISGTGGDQPQH
v_gene: TRBV2; CDR3aa: ASSAVSGAQH
v_gene: TRBV5-1; CDR3aa: ASSLARQGSTGELF
v_gene: TRBV6-2/TRBV6-3; CDR3aa: ASSYRQRYHNRAPLH
v_gene: TRBV18; CDR3aa: ASSPRENEKLF
v_gene: TRBV7-9; CDR3aa: ASSSLDPSGPLH
v_gene: TRBV19; CDR3aa: ASSPGTGLSPLH
v_gene: TRBV7-8; CDR3aa: ASSLGRRFGTNEKLF
v_gene: TRBV19; CDR3aa: ASSPSLGAGVWEQF
v_gene: TRBV5-1; CDR3aa: ASSQLQGANSPLH
v_gene: TRBV2; CDR3aa: ASSRQGGFDTQY
v_gene: TRBV5-5; CDR3aa: ASSLGGDGGYT
v_gene: TRBV7-2; CDR3aa: ASSSSLQETQY
v_gene: TRBV5-6; CDR3aa: ASSLKPGSYEQY
v_gene: TRBV7-6; CDR3aa: ASSLGGTGFRYGYT
v_gene: TRBV12-3/TRBV12-4; CDR3aa: ASSLSVKNIQY
v_gene: TRBV3-1/TRBV3-2; CDR3aa: ASSQVYTGLSYGYT
v_gene: TRBV10-3; CDR3aa: AIGEGNQETQY
v_gene: TRBV6-5; CDR3aa: ASRPRQGAIHEQF
v_gene: TRBV19; CDR3aa: ASGLAGSPQETQY
v_gene: TRBV29-1; CDR3aa: SVETPLHTDTQY
v_gene: TRBV6-5; CDR3aa: ASSYGGGGYGYT
v_gene: TRBV19; CDR3aa: ASSKVYRGGNVLT
v_gene: TRBV5-4; CDR3aa: ASSLAGTGVQYGYT
v_gene: TRBV28; CDR3aa: ASSFISGTDTQY
v_gene: TRBV5-1; CDR3aa: ASTYRGTSTDTQY
v_gene: TRBV6-2/TRBV6-3; CDR3aa: ASSYMWTSGGNEQF
v_gene: TRBV7-6; CDR3aa: ASSQGRVHSGNTIY
v_gene: TRBV7-9; CDR3aa: ASSPPGGNEQF
v_gene: TRBV4-2; CDR3aa: ASKTGTSIITNEKLF
v_gene: TRBV4-1; CDR3aa: ASSHEPDSRSSYNSPLH
v_gene: TRBV19; CDR3aa: ASSTTGLRTIY
v_gene: TRBV2; CDR3aa: ASSEYRITGELF
v_gene: TRBV12-3/TRBV12-4; CDR3aa: ASSSGYQPQH
v_gene: TRBV5-1; CDR3aa: ASSPSGTSGEEQY
v_gene: TRBV18; CDR3aa: ASSPRQGKNTEAF
v_gene: TRBV29-1; CDR3aa: SVEILFGESIHYGYT
v_gene: TRBV10-3; CDR3aa: AIQLQPNTEAF
v_gene: TRBV9; CDR3aa: ASSGSRQGENYGYT
v_gene: TRBV7-3; CDR3aa: ASSLLRQGLSPLH
v_gene: TRBV11-2; CDR3aa: ASSSGQNLEAF
v_gene: TRBV10-2; CDR3aa: ASSDRKPEKLF
v_gene: TRBV3-1/TRBV3-2; CDR3aa: ASSRRYGTSGGSSYNEQF
v_gene: TRBV28; CDR3aa: ASSARDRWAPLH
v_gene: TRBV24-1; CDR3aa: ATAAGAGQETQY
v_gene: TRBV5-1; CDR3aa: ASSLPGTRGTGELF
v_gene: TRBV12-3/TRBV12-4; CDR3aa: ASSPAHGTEAF